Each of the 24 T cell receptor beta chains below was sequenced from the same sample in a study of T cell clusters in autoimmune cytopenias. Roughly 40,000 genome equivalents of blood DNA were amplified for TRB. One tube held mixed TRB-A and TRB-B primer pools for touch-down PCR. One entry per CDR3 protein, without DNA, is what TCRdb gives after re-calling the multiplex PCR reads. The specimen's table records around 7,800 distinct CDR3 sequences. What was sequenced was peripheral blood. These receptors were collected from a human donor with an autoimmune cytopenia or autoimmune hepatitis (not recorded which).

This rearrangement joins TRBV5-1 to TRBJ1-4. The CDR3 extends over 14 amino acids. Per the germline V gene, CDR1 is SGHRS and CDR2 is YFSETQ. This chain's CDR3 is CASRAREEGEKLFF.

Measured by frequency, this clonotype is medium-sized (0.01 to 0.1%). The CDR3 sequence is CASSSPTGYTYEQYF. This chain connects TRBV6-5 to TRBJ2-7; TCRdb names TRBD1, which stays unverified in the absence of DNA. This CDR3 contains 15 residues. Germline V gene sequence: CDR1 MNHEY, CDR2 SVGAGI.

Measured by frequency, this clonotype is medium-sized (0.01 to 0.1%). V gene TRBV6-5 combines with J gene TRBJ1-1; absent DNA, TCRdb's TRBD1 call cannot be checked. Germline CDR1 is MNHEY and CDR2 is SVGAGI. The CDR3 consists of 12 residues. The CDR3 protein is CASSDRYTEAFF.

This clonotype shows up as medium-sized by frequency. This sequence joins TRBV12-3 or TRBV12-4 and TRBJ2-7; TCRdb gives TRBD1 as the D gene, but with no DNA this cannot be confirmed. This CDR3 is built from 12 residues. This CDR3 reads CASRPDRGPEYF.

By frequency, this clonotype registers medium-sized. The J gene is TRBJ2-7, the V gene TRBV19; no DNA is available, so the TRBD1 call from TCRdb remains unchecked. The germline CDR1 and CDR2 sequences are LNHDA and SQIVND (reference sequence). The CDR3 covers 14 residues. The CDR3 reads CASSAGDSPYEQYF.

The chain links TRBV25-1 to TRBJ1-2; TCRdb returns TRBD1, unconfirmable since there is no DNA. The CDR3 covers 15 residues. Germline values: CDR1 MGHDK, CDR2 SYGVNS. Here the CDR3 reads CASTAIGGDSYGYTF.

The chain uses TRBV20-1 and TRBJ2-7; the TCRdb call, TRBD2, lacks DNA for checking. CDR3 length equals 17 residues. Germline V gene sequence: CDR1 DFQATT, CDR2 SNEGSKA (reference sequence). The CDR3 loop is CSARGYLLAGGTGEQYF.

The chain's CDR3 is CASSDIAGGTYAEAFF. This rearrangement joins TRBV10-1 to TRBJ1-1. The CDR3 has 16 amino acids. Germline V gene sequence: CDR1 WNHNN, CDR2 SYGVQD (reference sequence).

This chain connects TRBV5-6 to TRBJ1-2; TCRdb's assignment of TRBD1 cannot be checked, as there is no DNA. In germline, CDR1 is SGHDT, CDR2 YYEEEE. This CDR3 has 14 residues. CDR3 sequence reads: CASSFRTDSYGYTF.

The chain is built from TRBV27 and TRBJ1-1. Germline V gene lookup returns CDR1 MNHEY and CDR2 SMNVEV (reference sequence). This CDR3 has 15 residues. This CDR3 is CASSFVWSSNTEAFF.

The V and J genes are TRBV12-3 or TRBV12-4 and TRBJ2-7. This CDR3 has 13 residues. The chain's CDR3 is CASSLSRSHEQYF.

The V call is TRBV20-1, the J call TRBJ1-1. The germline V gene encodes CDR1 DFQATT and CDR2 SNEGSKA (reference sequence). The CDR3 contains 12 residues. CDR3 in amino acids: CSARWSDPEAFF.

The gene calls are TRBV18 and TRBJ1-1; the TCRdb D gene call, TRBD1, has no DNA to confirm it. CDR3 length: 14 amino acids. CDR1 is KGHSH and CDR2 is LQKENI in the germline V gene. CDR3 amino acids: CASSRGVSSTEAFF.

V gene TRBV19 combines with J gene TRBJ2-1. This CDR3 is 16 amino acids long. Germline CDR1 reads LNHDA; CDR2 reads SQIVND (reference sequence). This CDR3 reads CASSIEGRWGNNEQFF.

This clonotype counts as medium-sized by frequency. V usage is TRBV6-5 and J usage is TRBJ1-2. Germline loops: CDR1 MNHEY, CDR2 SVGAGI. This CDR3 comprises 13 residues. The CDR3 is CASRGVTNYGYTF.

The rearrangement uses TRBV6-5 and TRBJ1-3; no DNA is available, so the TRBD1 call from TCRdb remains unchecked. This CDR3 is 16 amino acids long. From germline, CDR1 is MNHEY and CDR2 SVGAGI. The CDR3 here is CASSLGQGLGGNTIYF.

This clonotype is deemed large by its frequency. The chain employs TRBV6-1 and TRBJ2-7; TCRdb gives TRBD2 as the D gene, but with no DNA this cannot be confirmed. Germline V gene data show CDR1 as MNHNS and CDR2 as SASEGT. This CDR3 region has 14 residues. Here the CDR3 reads CASSEPSGRYEQYF.

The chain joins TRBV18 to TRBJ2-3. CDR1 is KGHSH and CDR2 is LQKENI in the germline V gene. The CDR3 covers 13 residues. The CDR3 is CASSPAGTDTQYF.

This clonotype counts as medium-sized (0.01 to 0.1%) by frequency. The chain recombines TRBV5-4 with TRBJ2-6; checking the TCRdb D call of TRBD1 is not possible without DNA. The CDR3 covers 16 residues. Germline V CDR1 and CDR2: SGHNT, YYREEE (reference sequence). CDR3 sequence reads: CASTGQMRSGANVLTF.

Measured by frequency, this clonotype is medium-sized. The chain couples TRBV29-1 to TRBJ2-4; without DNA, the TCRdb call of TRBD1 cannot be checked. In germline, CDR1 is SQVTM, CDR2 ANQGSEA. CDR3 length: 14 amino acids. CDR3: CSAVGGTAKNIQYF.

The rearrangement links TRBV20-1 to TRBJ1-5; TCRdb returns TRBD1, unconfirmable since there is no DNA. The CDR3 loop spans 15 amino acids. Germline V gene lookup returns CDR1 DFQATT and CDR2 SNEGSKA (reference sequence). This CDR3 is CSARGQGAGNQPQHF.

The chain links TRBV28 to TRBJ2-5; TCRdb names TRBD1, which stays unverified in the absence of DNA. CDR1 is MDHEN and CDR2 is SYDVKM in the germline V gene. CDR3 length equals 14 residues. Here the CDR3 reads CASNNHRGQETQYF.

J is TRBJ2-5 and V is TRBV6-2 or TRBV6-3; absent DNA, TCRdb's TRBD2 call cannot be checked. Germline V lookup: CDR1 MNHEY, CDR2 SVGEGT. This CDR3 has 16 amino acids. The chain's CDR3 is CASSRDQAGGKETQYF.

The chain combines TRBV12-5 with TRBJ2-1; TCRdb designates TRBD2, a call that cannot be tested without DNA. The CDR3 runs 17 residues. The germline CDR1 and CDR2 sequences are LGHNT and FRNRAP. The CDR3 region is CASGLGTSGGTYNEQFF.